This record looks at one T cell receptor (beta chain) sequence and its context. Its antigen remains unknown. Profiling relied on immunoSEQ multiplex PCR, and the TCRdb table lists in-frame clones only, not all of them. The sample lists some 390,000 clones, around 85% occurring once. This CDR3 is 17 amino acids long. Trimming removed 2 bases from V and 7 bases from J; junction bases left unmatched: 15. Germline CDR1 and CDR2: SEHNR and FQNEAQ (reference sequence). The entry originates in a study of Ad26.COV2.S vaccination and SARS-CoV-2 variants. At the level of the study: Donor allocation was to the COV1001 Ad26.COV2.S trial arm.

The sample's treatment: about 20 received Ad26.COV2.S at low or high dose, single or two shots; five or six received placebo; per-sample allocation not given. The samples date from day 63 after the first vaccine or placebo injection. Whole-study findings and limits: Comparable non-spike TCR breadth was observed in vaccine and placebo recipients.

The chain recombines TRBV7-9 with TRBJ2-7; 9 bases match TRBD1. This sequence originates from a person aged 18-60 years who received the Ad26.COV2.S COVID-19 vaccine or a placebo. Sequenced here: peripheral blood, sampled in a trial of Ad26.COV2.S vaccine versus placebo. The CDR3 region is CASSLQASGQGPREQYF. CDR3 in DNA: TGTGCCAGCAGCTTACAGGCTTCGGGACAGGGCCCTAGGGAGCAGTACTTC.